Sequencing of this T cell receptor beta chain was carried out in a study of a mutant IDH1 vaccine in newly diagnosed glioma. Method: immunoSEQ multiplex PCR; TCRdb's copy keeps in-frame clones and lacks some. The data contain tens of thousands of clones, roughly 80% of them seen just once; the ten biggest clones take up roughly a fifth. This clone was counted between two and nine times. The time point here: baseline, week 1 (first vaccination visit). Treatment described: pre-vaccination baseline after standard-of-care therapy. This material consisted of PBMCs, taken from a glioma patient treated with radiotherapy, temozolomide or both. This sequence originates from a young man with glioma.

Written as DNA, the CDR3 is TGTGCCAGCACAGGGGGCACTGAAGCTTTCTTT. It translates to CASTGGTEAFF. The rearrangement links TRBV6-5 to TRBJ1-1; 7 bases map to TRBD1. V shed 7 bases and J 4 bases; nucleotides not matched to a gene: 0. Germline CDR1 is MNHEY and CDR2 is SVGAGI. CDR3 length: 11 amino acids.